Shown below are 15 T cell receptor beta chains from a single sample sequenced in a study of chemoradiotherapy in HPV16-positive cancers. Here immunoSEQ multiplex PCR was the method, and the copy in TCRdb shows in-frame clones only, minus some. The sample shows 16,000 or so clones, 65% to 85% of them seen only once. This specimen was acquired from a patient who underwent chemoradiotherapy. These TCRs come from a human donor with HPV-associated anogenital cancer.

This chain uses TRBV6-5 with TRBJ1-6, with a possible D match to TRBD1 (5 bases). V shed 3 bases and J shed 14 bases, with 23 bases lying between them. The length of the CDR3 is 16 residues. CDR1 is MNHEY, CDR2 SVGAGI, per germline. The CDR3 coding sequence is TGTGCCAGCAGTTATGGATCCACCGGGGGGTTTATCACCCTCCACTTT. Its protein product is CASSYGSTGGFITLHF.

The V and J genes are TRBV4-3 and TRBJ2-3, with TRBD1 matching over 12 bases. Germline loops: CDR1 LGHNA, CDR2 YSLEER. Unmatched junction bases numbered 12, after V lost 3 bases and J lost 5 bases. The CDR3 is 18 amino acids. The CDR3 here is CASSQQPGQGALLDTQYF. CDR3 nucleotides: TGCGCCAGCAGCCAGCAACCGGGACAGGGGGCGCTTTTAGATACGCAGTATTTT.

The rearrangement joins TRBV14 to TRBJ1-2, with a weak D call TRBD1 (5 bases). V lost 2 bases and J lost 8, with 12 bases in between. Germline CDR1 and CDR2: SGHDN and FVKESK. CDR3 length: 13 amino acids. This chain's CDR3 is CASSQQRGRGYTF. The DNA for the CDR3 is TGTGCCAGCAGCCAACAAAGGGGTCGAGGCTACACCTTC.

The CDR3 DNA reads TGTGCCTGGGATACCGGGCAGGGGGTCTACGAGCAGTACTTC. This gives the protein CAWDTGQGVYEQYF. V gene TRBV30 combines with J gene TRBJ2-7; 7 nucleotides match TRBD1. Germline V gene lookup returns CDR1 GTSNPN and CDR2 SVGIG (reference sequence). With V trimmed by 5 bases and J by 3 bases, 10 bases remained unmatched. This CDR3 comprises 14 residues.

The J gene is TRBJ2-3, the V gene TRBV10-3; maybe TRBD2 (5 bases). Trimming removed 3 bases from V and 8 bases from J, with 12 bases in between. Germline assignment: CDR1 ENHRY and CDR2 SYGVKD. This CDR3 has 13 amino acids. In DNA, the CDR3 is TGTGCCATCAGTGAAGTAGGCCTAGCTACGCAGTATTTT. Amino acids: CAISEVGLATQYF.

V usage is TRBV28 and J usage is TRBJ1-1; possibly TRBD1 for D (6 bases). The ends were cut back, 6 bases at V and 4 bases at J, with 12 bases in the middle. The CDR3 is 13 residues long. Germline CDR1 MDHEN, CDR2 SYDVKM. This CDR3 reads CASSLQGSTEAFF. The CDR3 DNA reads TGTGCCAGCAGCCTACAGGGTAGCACTGAAGCTTTCTTT.

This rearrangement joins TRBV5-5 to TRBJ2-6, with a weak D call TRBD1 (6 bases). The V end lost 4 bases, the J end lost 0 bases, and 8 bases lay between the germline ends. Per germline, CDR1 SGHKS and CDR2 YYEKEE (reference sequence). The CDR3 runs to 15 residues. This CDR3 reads CASSLGGSGANVLTF. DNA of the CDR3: TGTGCCAGCAGCCTAGGGGGCTCTGGGGCCAACGTCCTGACTTTC. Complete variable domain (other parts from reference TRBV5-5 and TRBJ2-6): DAGVTQSPTHLIKTRGQQVTLRCSPISGHKSVSWYQQVLGQGPQFIFQYYEKEERGRGNFPDRFSARQFPNYSSELNVNALLLGDSALYLCASSLGGSGANVLTFGAGSRLTVL.

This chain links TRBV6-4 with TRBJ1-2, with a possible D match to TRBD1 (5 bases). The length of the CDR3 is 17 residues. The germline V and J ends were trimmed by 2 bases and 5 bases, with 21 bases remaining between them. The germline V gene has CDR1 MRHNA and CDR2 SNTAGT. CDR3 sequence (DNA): TGTGCCAGCAGTGACAGATCTTTATGGGGTTGGGGGTATGGCTACACCTTC. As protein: CASSDRSLWGWGYGYTF.

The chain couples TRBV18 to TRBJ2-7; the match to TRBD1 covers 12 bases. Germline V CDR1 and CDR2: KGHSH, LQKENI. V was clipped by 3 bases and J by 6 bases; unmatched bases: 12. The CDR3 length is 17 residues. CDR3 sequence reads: CASSPRRTGQGAGEQYF. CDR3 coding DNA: TGTGCCAGCTCACCGCGCCGAACGGGACAGGGGGCGGGCGAGCAGTACTTC.

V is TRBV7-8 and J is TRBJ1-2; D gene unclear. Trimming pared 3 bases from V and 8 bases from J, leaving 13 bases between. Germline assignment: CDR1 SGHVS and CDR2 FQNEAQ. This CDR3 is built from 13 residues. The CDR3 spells CASSFPSRVGYTF. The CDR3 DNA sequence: TGTGCCAGCAGCTTCCCGTCCCGGGTGGGCTACACCTTC. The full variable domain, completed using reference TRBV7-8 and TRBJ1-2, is GAGVSQSPRYKVAKRGQDVALRCDPISGHVSLFWYQQALGQGPEFLTYFQNEAQLDKSGLPSDRFFAERPEGSVSTLKIQRTQQEDSAVYLCASSFPSRVGYTFGSGTRLTVV.

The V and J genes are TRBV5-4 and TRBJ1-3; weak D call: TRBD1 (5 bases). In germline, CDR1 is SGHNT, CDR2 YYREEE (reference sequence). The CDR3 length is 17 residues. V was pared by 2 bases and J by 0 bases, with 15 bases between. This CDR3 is CASSLYRPLGSGNTIYF. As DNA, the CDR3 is TGTGCCAGCAGCTTATACAGGCCCCTCGGCTCTGGAAACACCATATATTTT. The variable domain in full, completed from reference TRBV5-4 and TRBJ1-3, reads ETGVTQSPTHLIKTRGQQVTLRCSSQSGHNTVSWYQQALGQGPQFIFQYYREEENGRGNFPPRFSGLQFPNYSSELNVNALELDDSALYLCASSLYRPLGSGNTIYFGEGSWLTVV.

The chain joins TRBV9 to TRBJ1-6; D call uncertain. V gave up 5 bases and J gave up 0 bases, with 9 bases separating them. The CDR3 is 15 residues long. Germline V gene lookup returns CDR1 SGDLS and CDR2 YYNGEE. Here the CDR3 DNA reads TGTGCCAGCAGAATGGGGAGCTCCTATAATTCACCCCTCCACTTT. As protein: CASRMGSSYNSPLHF. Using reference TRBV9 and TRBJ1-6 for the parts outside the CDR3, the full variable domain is DSGVTQTPKHLITATGQRVTLRCSPRSGDLSVYWYQQSLDQGLQFLIQYYNGEERAKGNILERFSAQQFPDLHSELNLSSLELGDSALYFCASRMGSSYNSPLHFGNGTRLTVT.

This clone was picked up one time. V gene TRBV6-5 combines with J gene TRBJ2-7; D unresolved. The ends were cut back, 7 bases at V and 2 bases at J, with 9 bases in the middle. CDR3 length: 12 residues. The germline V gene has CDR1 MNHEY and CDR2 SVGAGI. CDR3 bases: TGTGCCAGCACCGGTCCTGCCTACGAGCAGTACTTC. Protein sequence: CASTGPAYEQYF.

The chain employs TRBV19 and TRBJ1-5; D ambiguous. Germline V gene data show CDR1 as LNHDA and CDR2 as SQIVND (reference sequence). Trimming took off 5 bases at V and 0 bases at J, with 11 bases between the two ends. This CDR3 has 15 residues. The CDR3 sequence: CASSDRDYSNQPQHF. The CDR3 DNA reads TGTGCCAGTAGTGACCGAGACTATAGCAATCAGCCCCAGCATTTT.

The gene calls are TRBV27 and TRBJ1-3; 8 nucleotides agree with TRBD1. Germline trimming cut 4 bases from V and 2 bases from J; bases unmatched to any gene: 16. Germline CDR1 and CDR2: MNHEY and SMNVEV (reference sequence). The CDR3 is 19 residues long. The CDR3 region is CASSSPPNPRGLTGNTIYF. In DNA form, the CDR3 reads TGTGCCAGCAGTTCTCCCCCTAATCCCAGGGGGCTGACTGGAAACACCATATATTTT.